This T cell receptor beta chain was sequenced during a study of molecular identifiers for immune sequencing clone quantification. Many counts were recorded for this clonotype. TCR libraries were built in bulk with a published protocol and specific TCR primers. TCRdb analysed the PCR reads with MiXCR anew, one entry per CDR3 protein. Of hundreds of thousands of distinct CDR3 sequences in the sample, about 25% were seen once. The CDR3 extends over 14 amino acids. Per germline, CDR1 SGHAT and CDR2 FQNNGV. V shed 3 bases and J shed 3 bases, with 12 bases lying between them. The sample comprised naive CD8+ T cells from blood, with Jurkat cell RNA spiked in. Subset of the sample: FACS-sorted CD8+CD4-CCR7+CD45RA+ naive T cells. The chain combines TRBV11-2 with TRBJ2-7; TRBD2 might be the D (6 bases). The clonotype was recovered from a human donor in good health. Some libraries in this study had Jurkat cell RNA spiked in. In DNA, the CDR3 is TGTGCCAGCAGCTTGTCACTAGCTGGCTACGAGCAGTACTTC. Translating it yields CASSLSLAGYEQYF.